This passage covers 3 T cell receptor beta chains from one sample sequenced in a study of shared clonotypes between healthy human individuals. Assay: immunoSEQ multiplex PCR; the TCRdb copy retains only in-frame clones and omits some. The sample has 2,100,000 or so clones; 95% are singletons. Sequenced sample: naive CD4+ T cells sorted from blood. The subset was: CD45RA+ positively selected. These receptors were obtained from a man younger than 30 in good health.

Concerning this clone: The sample contains more than one DNA sequence encoding this CDR3. The genes are TRBV5-1 and TRBJ2-5, with D uncertain. This CDR3 spans 14 amino acids. The germline V gene encodes CDR1 SGHRS and CDR2 YFSETQ. V was trimmed by 0 bases and J by 3 bases, leaving 9 bases between them. The CDR3 region is CASSLARTEETQYF. The CDR3 region has the DNA TGCGCCAGCAGCTTGGCCCGGACGGAAGAGACCCAGTACTTC.

The sample holds one count of this clone. The genes are TRBV10-3 and TRBJ2-7; D gene ambiguous. The germline V and J ends were trimmed by 3 bases and 2 bases, with 8 bases remaining between them. There are 13 residues in the CDR3. CDR1 is ENHRY and CDR2 is SYGVKD in the germline V gene. The CDR3 region has the DNA TGTGCCATCAGTGACAGGTCCACCTACGAGCAGTACTTC. Encoded protein: CAISDRSTYEQYF.

This clone was recorded only once. This chain connects TRBV14 to TRBJ1-1; unclear D gene. This CDR3 spans 12 amino acids. The germline V gene encodes CDR1 SGHDN and CDR2 FVKESK. The V and J ends lost 3 bases and 0 bases respectively, with 2 bases between them. The CDR3 loop reads CASSHLNTEAFF. The DNA for the CDR3 is TGTGCCAGCAGCCACCTGAACACTGAAGCTTTCTTT.